Presented here are 7 T cell receptor beta chains from one specimen sequenced in a study of cytomegalovirus exposure and HLA in healthy donors. Sequencing used immunoSEQ multiplex PCR; TCRdb keeps in-frame clones, though not all of them. This table has approximately 170,000 clones, 85% appearing once. Sequences were obtained from PBMCs. The origin of the receptors is a young man in good health and CMV-seropositive.

V usage is TRBV28 and J usage is TRBJ2-5; perhaps TRBD1 as D (5 bases). The V gene's germline CDR1 is MDHEN and CDR2 SYDVKM. The CDR3 has 13 residues. Trimming took off 10 bases at V and 1 base at J, with 13 bases between the two ends. The CDR3 loop is CATETESQETQYF. For the CDR3, the DNA is TGTGCCACCGAGACAGAGTCCCAAGAGACCCAGTACTTC.

This sequence joins TRBV6-5 and TRBJ2-1, with TRBD2 matching 7 bases. Germline V gives CDR1 MNHEY, CDR2 SVGAGI. The CDR3 has 14 amino acids. V shed 6 bases and J 4 bases; nucleotides not matched to a gene: 6. CDR3 sequence: CASSRREGYNEQFF. The CDR3 DNA is TGTGCCAGCAGCAGGAGGGAGGGATACAATGAGCAGTTCTTC.

This chain connects TRBV6-5 to TRBJ2-7, with TRBD1 identical over 10 bases. CDR3 length: 13 amino acids. V lost 5 bases to trimming and J lost 7 bases; unmatched junction nucleotides: 5. Looked up from germline, CDR1 is MNHEY and CDR2 is SVGAGI. The chain's CDR3 is CASSGDRGREQYF. For the CDR3, the DNA is TGTGCCAGCAGTGGGGACAGGGGAAGGGAGCAGTACTTC.

V and J are TRBV5-4 and TRBJ2-7; 11 nucleotides match TRBD2. Trimming removed 9 bases from V and 3 bases from J; junction bases left unmatched: 17. Germline V gene data show CDR1 as SGHNT and CDR2 as YYREEE (reference sequence). The CDR3 sequence is 17 residues long. DNA for the CDR3: TGTGCCACCACGCCGGGACTAGCGGCCCACCTCAACTACGAGCAGTACTTC. Translated: CATTPGLAAHLNYEQYF.

The chain carries TRBV18 and TRBJ1-1, with TRBD1 identical over 9 bases. Trimming took 6 bases from V and 4 from J; bases not matched to a gene: 3. This CDR3 has 13 amino acids. CDR1 is KGHSH, CDR2 LQKENI, per germline. This CDR3 reads CASSPDRGTEAFF. CDR3 DNA sequence: TGTGCCAGCTCCCCGGACAGGGGCACTGAAGCTTTCTTT.

V gene TRBV6-1 combines with J gene TRBJ2-3, with unresolved D. With 4 bases removed from V and 5 bases from J, the gap between germline ends came to 10 bases. This CDR3 region has 13 residues. The germline V gene has CDR1 MNHNS and CDR2 SASEGT. The CDR3 DNA is TGTGCCAGCAGTGCCCGTCCCCGAGATACGCAGTATTTT. Residues: CASSARPRDTQYF.

The chain employs TRBV7-2 and TRBJ1-2, with D maybe TRBD1 (6 bases). CDR3 length equals 17 residues. Germline V gene sequence: CDR1 SGHTA, CDR2 FQGNSA. The V gene lost 1 base and the J gene lost 6 bases, with 21 bases spanning the gap. This CDR3 is CASSLVAWAGDGNGYTF. CDR3 coding DNA: TGTGCCAGCAGCTTAGTGGCTTGGGCAGGGGATGGCAATGGCTACACCTTC.